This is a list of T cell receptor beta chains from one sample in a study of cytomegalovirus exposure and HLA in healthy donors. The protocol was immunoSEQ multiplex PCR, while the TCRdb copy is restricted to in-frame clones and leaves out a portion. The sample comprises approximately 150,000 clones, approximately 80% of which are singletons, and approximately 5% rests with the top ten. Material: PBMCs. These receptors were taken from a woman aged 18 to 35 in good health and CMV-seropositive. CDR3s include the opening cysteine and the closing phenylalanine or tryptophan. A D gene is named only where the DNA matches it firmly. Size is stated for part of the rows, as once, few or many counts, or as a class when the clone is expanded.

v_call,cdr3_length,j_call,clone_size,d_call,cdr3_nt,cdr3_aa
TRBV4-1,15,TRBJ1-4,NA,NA,TGCGCCAGCAGCCAAGTTAATCAGGGAAAAGAAAAACTGTTTTTT,CASSQVNQGKEKLFF
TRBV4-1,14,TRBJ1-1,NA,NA,TGCGCCAGCAGCCCCCAACAGGGTCCCCCTGAAGCTTTCTTT,CASSPQQGPPEAFF
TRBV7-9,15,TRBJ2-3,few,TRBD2,TGTGCCAGCAGCACTAGCGGGCCCCGTCAAGGTACGCAGTATTTT,CASSTSGPRQGTQYF
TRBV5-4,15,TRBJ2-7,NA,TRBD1,TGTGCCAGCAGCCAAGACAGGGGGCCCAACTACGAGCAGTACTTC,CASSQDRGPNYEQYF
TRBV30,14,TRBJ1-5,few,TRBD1,TGTGCCTGGAGTCAGGGACAGAGCAATCAGCCCCAGCATTTT,CAWSQGQSNQPQHF
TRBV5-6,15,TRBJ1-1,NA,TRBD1,TGTGCCAGCAGCTTCTTCGGACAGGGATACACTGAAGCTTTCTTT,CASSFFGQGYTEAFF
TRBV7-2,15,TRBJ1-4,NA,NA,TGTGCCAGCAGCTCTAACAGGGTGGCGGGCGAAAAACTGTTTTTT,CASSSNRVAGEKLFF
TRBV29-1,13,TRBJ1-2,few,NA,TGCAGCGTTCCTAGGACAGCTAACTATGGCTACACCTTC,CSVPRTANYGYTF
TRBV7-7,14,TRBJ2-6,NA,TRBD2,TGTGCGGTGGGGGGAGGGTCTGGGGCCAACGTCCTGACTTTC,CAVGGGSGANVLTF
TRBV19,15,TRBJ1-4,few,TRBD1,TGTGCCAGTAGCACCAACGGACAGGGATTGAGGAAACTGTTTTTT,CASSTNGQGLRKLFF
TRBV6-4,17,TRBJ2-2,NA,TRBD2,TGTGCCAGCAGTGTACTAGCGGGGGGACTCAACACCGGGGAGCTGTTTTTT,CASSVLAGGLNTGELFF
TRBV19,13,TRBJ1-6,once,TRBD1,TGTGCCAGTAGCCGACAGGGCGATTCACCCCTCCACTTT,CASSRQGDSPLHF
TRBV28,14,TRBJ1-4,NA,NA,TGTGCCAGCAGTCCATTCGGGTTTAATGAAAAACTGTTTTTT,CASSPFGFNEKLFF
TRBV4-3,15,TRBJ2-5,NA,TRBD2,TGCGCCAGCAGCCAGTCTAGCGGGGTACAAGAGACCCAGTACTTC,CASSQSSGVQETQYF
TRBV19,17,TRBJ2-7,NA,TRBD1,TGTGCCAGTAGTATATCTTCCGGGGCAGGGGGCCTCTACGAGCAGTACTTC,CASSISSGAGGLYEQYF
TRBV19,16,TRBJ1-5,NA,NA,TGTGCCAGTAGTATACCTTTAGGCGGGAGCCATCAGCCCCAGCATTTT,CASSIPLGGSHQPQHF
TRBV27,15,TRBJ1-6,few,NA,TGTGCCAGCAGTTTAGGGAGTCGTGGGGATTCACCCCTCCACTTT,CASSLGSRGDSPLHF
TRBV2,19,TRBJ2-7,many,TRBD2,TGTGCCAGCTTTTATGATGGGACTAGCGGGGCCCGAAGCTCCTACGAGCAGTACTTC,CASFYDGTSGARSSYEQYF
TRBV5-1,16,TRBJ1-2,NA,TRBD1,TGCGCCAGCAGCTTGAAGGGGACAGAGACGAACTATGGCTACACCTTC,CASSLKGTETNYGYTF
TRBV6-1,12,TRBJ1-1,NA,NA,TGTGCCAGCAGTGAATCCGGGGTTCGGGCTTTCTTT,CASSESGVRAFF
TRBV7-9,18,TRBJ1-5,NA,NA,TGTGCCAGCAGCCAGGGCTGGGGGGGGAATTATAGCAATCAGCCCCAGCATTTT,CASSQGWGGNYSNQPQHF
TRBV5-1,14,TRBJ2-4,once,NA,TGCGCCAGCAGCTTGGAAGGGGGTGAAAACAGTCAGTACTTC,CASSLEGGENSQYF
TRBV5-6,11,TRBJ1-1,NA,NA,TGTGCCAGCAGCTTGGGGCAGGAAGCTTTCTTT,CASSLGQEAFF
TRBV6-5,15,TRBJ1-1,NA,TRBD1,TGTGCCAGCAGTTCCCCGAAGGGGGCGAACACTGAAGCTTTCTTT,CASSSPKGANTEAFF
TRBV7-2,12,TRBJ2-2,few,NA,TGTGCCAGCAGCTTAGTCGGCGGGGAGCTGTTTTTT,CASSLVGGELFF
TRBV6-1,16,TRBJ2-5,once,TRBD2,TGTGCCAGCAGTGAAGTCCCAGCGGGGGGGCAAGAGACCCAGTACTTC,CASSEVPAGGQETQYF
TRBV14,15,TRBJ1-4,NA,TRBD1,TGTGCCAGCAGCCAGCAGACAGGGGGCGGTGAAAAACTGTTTTTT,CASSQQTGGGEKLFF
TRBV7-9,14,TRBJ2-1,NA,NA,TGTGCCAGCAGCTTAGTAATGGAGGACAATGAGCAGTTCTTC,CASSLVMEDNEQFF
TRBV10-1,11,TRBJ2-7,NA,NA,TGCGCCAGCAGCGGGGAGTCCGAGCAGTACTTC,CASSGESEQYF
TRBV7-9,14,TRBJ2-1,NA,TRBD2,TGTGCCAGCAGCCCCATTTCCGGGGGGTTGACGCAGTTCTTC,CASSPISGGLTQFF
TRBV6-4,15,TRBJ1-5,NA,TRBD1,TGTGCCAGCAGTGAACAAGGGGGCTCAAATCAGCCCCAGCATTTT,CASSEQGGSNQPQHF
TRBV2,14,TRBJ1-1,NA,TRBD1,TGTGCCAGCAGAGGACAGGGGGCTTACACTGAAGCTTTCTTT,CASRGQGAYTEAFF
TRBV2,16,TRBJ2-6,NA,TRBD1,TGTGCCAGCTGGGGACAGATAGACTCTGGGGCCAACGTCCTGACTTTC,CASWGQIDSGANVLTF
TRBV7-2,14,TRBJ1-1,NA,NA,TGTGCCAGCAGCTCACAGGGATGGTCACAAGAAGCTTTCTTT,CASSSQGWSQEAFF
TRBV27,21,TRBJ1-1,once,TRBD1,TGTGCCAGCATAGGTACCGGGACAGGGGCCCATGAACAACTGGGGAACACTGAAGCTTTCTTT,CASIGTGTGAHEQLGNTEAFF
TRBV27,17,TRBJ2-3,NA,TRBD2,TGTGCCAGCAGTTTATCGGGGTTGCGGGGGGGCACAGATACGCAGTATTTT,CASSLSGLRGGTDTQYF
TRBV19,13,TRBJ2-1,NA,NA,TGTGCCAGTAGTATGAAATCGGTGTATGAGCAGTTCTTC,CASSMKSVYEQFF
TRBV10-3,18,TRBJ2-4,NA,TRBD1,TGTGCCATCAGTTCTGACGGCCAGGGGGCGCTGGCCAAAAACATTCAGTACTTC,CAISSDGQGALAKNIQYF
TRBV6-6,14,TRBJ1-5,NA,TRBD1,TGTGCCAGCAGTTACTCCCCGGGACAGGAGGCCCAGCATTTT,CASSYSPGQEAQHF
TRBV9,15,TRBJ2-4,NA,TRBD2,TGTGCCAGCAGCGCTGGGGACTATCCCAAAAACAGTCAGTACTTC,CASSAGDYPKNSQYF
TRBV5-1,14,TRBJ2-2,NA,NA,TGCGCCAGCAGCTTGGCCCGGGGGACCGGGGAGCTGTTTTTT,CASSLARGTGELFF
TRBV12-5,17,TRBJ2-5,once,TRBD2,TGTGCTAGTGGTTTGGTACTGCCCGGGGGGGCCCAAGAGACCCAGTACTTC,CASGLVLPGGAQETQYF
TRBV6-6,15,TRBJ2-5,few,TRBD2,TGTGCCAGCAGTCCCCCTAGCGGGGGACAAGAGACCCAGTACTTC,CASSPPSGGQETQYF
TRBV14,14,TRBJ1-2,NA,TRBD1,TGTGCCAGCAGCCGACAGGGGGCTTCCTATGGCTACACCTTC,CASSRQGASYGYTF
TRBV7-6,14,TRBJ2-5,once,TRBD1,TGTGCCAGCAGCTTAGGGCAGGGGGCAGAGACCCAGTACTTC,CASSLGQGAETQYF
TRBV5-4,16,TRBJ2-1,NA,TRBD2,TGTGCCAGCAGCTTGGTTGGAGCGGGGGGTTACAATGAGCAGTTCTTC,CASSLVGAGGYNEQFF
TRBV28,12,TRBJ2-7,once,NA,TGTGCCAGCAGTTTGCAGGCCTATCGGCAGTACTTC,CASSLQAYRQYF